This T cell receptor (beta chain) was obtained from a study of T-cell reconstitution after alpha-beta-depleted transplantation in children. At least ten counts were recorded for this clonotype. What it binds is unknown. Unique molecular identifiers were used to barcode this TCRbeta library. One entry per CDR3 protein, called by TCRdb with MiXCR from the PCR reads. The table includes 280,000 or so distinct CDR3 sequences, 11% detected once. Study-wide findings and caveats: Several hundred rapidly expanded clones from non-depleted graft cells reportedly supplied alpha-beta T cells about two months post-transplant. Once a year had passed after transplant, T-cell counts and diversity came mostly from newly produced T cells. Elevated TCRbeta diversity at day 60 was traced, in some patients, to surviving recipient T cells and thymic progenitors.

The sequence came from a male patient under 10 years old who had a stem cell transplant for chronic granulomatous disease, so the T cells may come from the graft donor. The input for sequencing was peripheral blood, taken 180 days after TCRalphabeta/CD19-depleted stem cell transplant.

CDR3 DNA sequence: TGCGCCAGCAGCCCTGTGGGAGGCTCCTACGAGCAGTACTTC. Translating gives CASSPVGGSYEQYF. The chain couples TRBV5-1 to TRBJ2-7; weak D call: TRBD2 (6 bases). Germline lookup yields CDR1 SGHRS and CDR2 YFSETQ. V was clipped by 4 bases and J by 0 bases, with 11 bases between them. The CDR3 loop spans 14 amino acids.